Each of the 25 T cell receptor beta chains below was sequenced from the same sample in a study of cytomegalovirus exposure and HLA in healthy donors (dated by TCRdb to the late 2010s). The library was made by the immunoSEQ multiplex PCR assay. For the multiplex PCR, a mixture combining 60 forward primers for TCR Vbeta segments and 13 reverse primers for TCR Jbeta segments was used. TCRdb retrieved this table from immuneACCESS and kept in-frame rearrangements only. Not all clones are present; in checked studies, unresolved V genes account for under half, and no reason is known for the remainder. Here the sample has 190,000 or so clones; more than 80% occur a single time. The ten largest clonotypes hold under 0.85% of the sample. The sequenced sample was PBMCs. All receptors come from a boy between 10 and 17 years old in good health and CMV-seronegative.

The chain combines TRBV5-4 with TRBJ1-2; no definite D call. Trimming took 0 bases from V and 0 from J, leaving 12 bases between them. The V gene's germline CDR1 is SGHNT and CDR2 YYREEE (reference sequence). The length of the CDR3 is 16 residues. This CDR3 is CASSLGVRAANYGYTF. In DNA, the CDR3 is TGTGCCAGCAGCTTGGGGGTGCGGGCCGCTAACTATGGCTACACCTTC.

This chain uses TRBV5-4 with TRBJ1-1; 8 bases align to TRBD1. The V and J ends lost 4 bases and 12 bases, in that order; junction bases with no gene match: 11. CDR1 is SGHNT, CDR2 YYREEE, per germline (reference sequence). The CDR3 is 13 amino acids. The CDR3 region has the DNA TGTGCCAGCAGCAGTCAGGACAGGGCTTACCCTTTCTTT. Protein sequence: CASSSQDRAYPFF.

The V call is TRBV12-2, the J call TRBJ2-7; the table's TRBD1 call for D was not verified on the DNA. TRBV12-2 is given as a pseudogene. The CDR3 extends over 11 amino acids. The DNA for the CDR3 is TGTGCAAGTCGCTTAGGCGACAGGCAGAAGTTC. Encoded protein: CASRLGDRQKF.

The chain links TRBV6-6 to TRBJ1-6; tentatively, D is TRBD1 (6 bases). V lost 2 bases, J lost 7 bases, and 9 bases lay in between. Germline CDR1 reads MNHNY; CDR2 reads SVGAGI (reference sequence). The length of the CDR3 is 14 residues. CDR3 in amino acids: CASSYRQENSPLHF. The CDR3 nucleotides are TGTGCCAGCAGTTACAGACAGGAGAATTCACCCCTCCACTTT.

The chain joins TRBV19 to TRBJ1-2; TRBD1 matches at 9 bases. CDR1 and CDR2 (germline): LNHDA, SQIVND (reference sequence). The CDR3 has 15 residues. After removal of 7 bases from V and 3 bases from J, the junction contained 9 bases not matched to a gene. This CDR3 reads CASTPGQGTYYGYTF. The CDR3 DNA reads as TGTGCCAGTACCCCTGGACAGGGGACGTACTATGGCTACACCTTC.

This clone was observed once. V is TRBV10-3 and J is TRBJ1-4; TRBD1 agrees at 8 bases. CDR1 ENHRY and CDR2 SYGVKD come from the germline V gene. The CDR3 sequence is 15 residues long. After removal of 4 bases from V and 3 bases from J, the junction contained 4 bases not matched to a gene. The CDR3 loop reads CAISAGTGPNEKLFF. CDR3 DNA: TGTGCCATCAGTGCGGGGACAGGCCCTAATGAAAAACTGTTTTTT.

The chain is built from TRBV9 and TRBJ2-7; the match to TRBD2 covers 11 bases. The CDR3 is 15 amino acids. Per germline, CDR1 SGDLS and CDR2 YYNGEE. The junction had 9 bases not matched to a gene; V was cut back by 5 bases and J by 5 bases. DNA of the CDR3: TGTGCCAGCAGTCGTAGCGGGAGGGCCGGGAACGAGCAGTACTTC. Amino acids: CASSRSGRAGNEQYF.

The chain couples TRBV30 to TRBJ1-2, with 10 bases identical to TRBD1. This CDR3 contains 15 residues. Germline V gene lookup returns CDR1 GTSNPN and CDR2 SVGIG (reference sequence). J gave up 3 bases and V 1 base, and 5 bases lay outside the gene matches. The CDR3 here is CAWSAPGQGYYGYTF. As DNA, the CDR3 is TGTGCCTGGAGTGCCCCGGGACAGGGGTACTATGGCTACACCTTC.

This clone was recorded a few times. J is TRBJ1-6 and V is TRBV6-5; D not certain. Germline V gives CDR1 MNHEY, CDR2 SVGAGI. There are 14 residues in the CDR3. The germline V and J ends were trimmed by 6 bases and 5 bases, with 11 bases remaining between them. CDR3 in DNA: TGTGCCAGCAGCCCCGGGAGGGATAATTCACCCCTCCACTTT. Translating gives CASSPGRDNSPLHF.

This chain uses TRBV12-5 with TRBJ1-2; 9 bases are shared with TRBD1. The CDR3 is made up of 15 amino acids. Germline V gene data show CDR1 as LGHNT and CDR2 as FRNRAP. Losses at the gene ends were 0 bases for V and 6 bases for J; bases not matched to a gene: 5. For the CDR3, the DNA is TGTGCTAGTGGTTTGGTCGGGACAGGGTGGGATGGCTACACCTTC. It codes for CASGLVGTGWDGYTF.

This rearrangement joins TRBV7-3 to TRBJ2-7, with a tentative D call TRBD1 (5 bases). Deletions cut 5 bases from V and 2 bases from J, with 16 bases between. This CDR3 is built from 15 residues. The V gene's germline CDR1 is SGHTA and CDR2 FQGTGA. CDR3 DNA: TGTGCCAGCAGCCCGCGAGACAGCCCCACCTACGAGCAGTACTTC. Translation gives CASSPRDSPTYEQYF.

This chain links TRBV7-9 with TRBJ1-1, with a weak D call TRBD1 (6 bases). This CDR3 is built from 14 residues. Germline-derived CDR1 and CDR2 are SEHNR and FQNEAQ (reference sequence). V shed 2 bases and J shed 4 bases, with 11 bases lying between them. CDR3 residues: CASSLIIGGTEAFF. For the CDR3, the DNA is TGTGCCAGCAGCTTAATCATAGGGGGCACTGAAGCTTTCTTT.

The chain carries TRBV19 and TRBJ1-2; 8 bases line up with TRBD1. There are 17 residues in the CDR3. After removal of 5 bases from V and 0 bases from J, the junction contained 11 bases not matched to a gene. Germline CDR1 is LNHDA and CDR2 is SQIVND (reference sequence). The CDR3 DNA reads TGTGCCAGTAGTTCCCACTTAACAGGGGGTACTAACTATGGCTACACCTTC. Translated: CASSSHLTGGTNYGYTF.

V gene TRBV10-3 combines with J gene TRBJ1-1; D remains ambiguous. The germline V gene encodes CDR1 ENHRY and CDR2 SYGVKD. V lost 7 bases to trimming and J lost 5 bases, with 14 bases between them. This CDR3 has 13 amino acids. CDR3 DNA sequence: TGTGCCATCACCGACGATGCGGGGACTGAAGCTTTCTTT. This encodes CAITDDAGTEAFF.

This clone was seen a single time. The rearrangement uses TRBV18 and TRBJ1-6, with D perhaps matching TRBD1 (5 bases). The CDR3 contains 15 residues. Per germline, CDR1 KGHSH and CDR2 LQKENI. V was cut by 0 bases and J by 9 bases, with 12 bases left in between. The DNA for the CDR3 is TGTGCCAGCTCACCACCATCAGGGCCTTCTTCACCCCTCCACTTT. Protein: CASSPPSGPSSPLHF.

The V and J genes are TRBV30 and TRBJ2-1; possibly TRBD1 for D (6 bases). This CDR3 is 11 amino acids long. Trimming removed 3 bases from V and 7 bases from J, with 7 bases in between. Germline CDR1 reads GTSNPN; CDR2 reads SVGIG (reference sequence). CDR3 nucleotide sequence: TGTGCCTGGAGGAGGGGGAATGAGCAGTTCTTC. As protein: CAWRRGNEQFF.

The chain employs TRBV7-8 and TRBJ2-3; the D gene is possibly TRBD2 (6 bases). Between the trimmed V and J ends, which lost 4 bases and 1 base, there was a span of 12 bases. Germline CDR1 is SGHVS and CDR2 is FQNEAQ. CDR3 length equals 15 residues. The chain's CDR3 is CASSWGVKRTDTQYF. DNA of the CDR3: TGTGCCAGCAGCTGGGGGGTGAAGCGCACAGATACGCAGTATTTT.

Points on this clone: One junction end does not reproduce the germline sequence, and a read error may be involved. The genes are TRBV25-1 and TRBJ2-1; TRBD2 matches 7 bases. Per the germline V gene, CDR1 is MGHDK and CDR2 is SYGVNS. The length of the CDR3 is 16 residues. DNA of the CDR3: TGTGCCAGCAGACCCCTCGGGGAGGGCCTGGGCAATGGGCAGTTCTTC. It encodes CASRPLGEGLGNGQFF.

This rearrangement joins TRBV19 to TRBJ1-6; D gene unclear. Germline V gene lookup returns CDR1 LNHDA and CDR2 SQIVND (reference sequence). The CDR3 runs to 15 residues. The germline V and J ends were trimmed by 3 bases and 7 bases, with 13 bases remaining between them. The CDR3 coding sequence is TGTGCCAGTAGTATGGGCAGCACGGGGAATTCACCCCTCCACTTT. Protein: CASSMGSTGNSPLHF.

This clone appeared a single time. The chain combines TRBV25-1 with TRBJ1-1, with D possibly matching TRBD1 (5 bases). With 2 bases removed from V and 1 base from J, the gap between germline ends came to 5 bases. CDR1 is MGHDK and CDR2 is SYGVNS in the germline V gene. The CDR3 extends over 13 amino acids. CDR3 sequence: CASSERGNTEAFF. DNA of the CDR3: TGTGCCAGCAGTGAAAGGGGGAACACTGAAGCTTTCTTT.

This chain links TRBV11-1 with TRBJ1-6, with no clear D. Germline values: CDR1 SGHAT, CDR2 FQDESV (reference sequence). V lost 5 bases and J lost 14, with 19 bases in between. The length of the CDR3 is 14 residues. In DNA form, the CDR3 reads TGTGCCAGCAGCCACGGTAGACGGTCCGAGGCCCTCCACTTT. This codes for CASSHGRRSEALHF. The full variable domain, rest sourced from reference TRBV11-1 and TRBJ1-6, is EAEVAQSPRYKITEKSQAVAFWCDPISGHATLYWYRQILGQGPELLVQFQDESVVDDSQLPKDRFSAERLKGVDSTLKIQPAELGDSAMYLCASSHGRRSEALHFGNGTRLTVT.

The chain links TRBV27 to TRBJ2-7; the match to TRBD1 covers 8 bases. V was clipped by 6 bases and J by 2 bases; unmatched bases: 12. Germline-derived CDR1 and CDR2 are MNHEY and SMNVEV (reference sequence). The CDR3 is 16 amino acids. The CDR3 region has the DNA TGTGCCAGCAGGCTAAACCGGGACAGGCCTACCTACGAGCAGTACTTC. It encodes CASRLNRDRPTYEQYF.

The genes are TRBV9 and TRBJ2-2; no clear D gene. Trimming shortened V by 0 bases and J by 2 bases, and 8 bases separated the two germline ends. The V gene's germline CDR1 is SGDLS and CDR2 YYNGEE. The CDR3 has 15 amino acids. The CDR3 region has the DNA TGTGCCAGCAGCGTAGCCACAGCAAACACCGGGGAGCTGTTTTTT. Translating gives CASSVATANTGELFF.

This chain connects TRBV30 to TRBJ1-2; D is uncertain. Per germline, CDR1 GTSNPN and CDR2 SVGIG (reference sequence). This CDR3 comprises 13 residues. Trimming removed 6 bases from V and 0 bases from J, with 11 bases in between. The CDR3 nucleotides read TGTGCCTGTGCGTCCGTGTCTAACTATGGCTACACCTTC. This gives the protein CACASVSNYGYTF. Using reference TRBV30 and TRBJ1-2 for the parts outside the CDR3, the full variable domain is SQTIHQWPATLVQPVGSPLSLECTVEGTSNPNLYWYRQAAGRGLQLLFYSVGIGQISSEVPQNLSASRPQDRQFILSSKKLLLSDSGFYLCACASVSNYGYTFGSGTRLTVV.

This clone was seen only once. This chain links TRBV5-1 with TRBJ2-5; TRBD2 matches 8 bases. V shed 0 bases, J shed 2 bases, and the junction held 6 bases outside the gene matches. The CDR3 runs 16 residues. Germline CDR1 is SGHRS and CDR2 is YFSETQ. This CDR3 is CASSLAPAGEQETQYF. The DNA of the CDR3 is TGCGCCAGCAGCTTGGCCCCAGCGGGGGAGCAAGAGACCCAGTACTTC.